Below are 3 T cell receptor beta chains sequenced from a single sample in a study of cytomegalovirus exposure and HLA in healthy donors. Amplification used 60 Vbeta primers and 13 Jbeta primers. The assay was immunoSEQ multiplex PCR, and TCRdb's table has in-frame clones only and misses some. The table shows about 180,000 clones, with about 81% occurring only once. Material: PBMCs. These receptors came from a woman under 40 in good health and CMV-seronegative.

The rearrangement links TRBV6-5 to TRBJ1-1; the match to TRBD1 covers 7 bases. Germline values: CDR1 MNHEY, CDR2 SVGAGI. The trim removed 3 bases at V and 7 bases at J, leaving 2 bases unmatched. This CDR3 is 12 amino acids long. The chain's CDR3 is CASSYRQGEAFF. The DNA for the CDR3 is TGTGCCAGCAGTTATAGACAGGGTGAAGCTTTCTTT.

With regard to this clone: One end of the junction is discordant with germline, which a read error may explain. This chain links TRBV2 with TRBJ2-7; 9 bases are shared with TRBD1. Germline assignment: CDR1 SNHLY and CDR2 FYNNEI. This CDR3 is built from 14 residues. The CDR3 DNA follows: TGTGCCAGCAGTGATACCCGTATCTCCGGGACAGGGTTTTTC. As protein: CASSDTRISGTGFF.

The rearrangement uses TRBV5-5 and TRBJ1-4, with 9 nucleotides matching TRBD1. Germline V gene sequence: CDR1 SGHKS, CDR2 YYEKEE (reference sequence). With 1 base clipped from V and 4 bases from J, the junction kept 2 bases outside the gene matches. CDR3 length equals 15 residues. The CDR3 DNA sequence: TGTGCCAGCAGCTTGCCGGGACAGGGTAATGAAAAACTGTTTTTT. It encodes CASSLPGQGNEKLFF.